These 18 T cell receptor beta chains share one sample of origin, sequenced in a study of cytomegalovirus exposure and HLA in healthy donors. The PCR contained 60 Vbeta and 13 Jbeta primers. Profiled with immunoSEQ multiplex PCR; TCRdb holds only in-frame clones, not every one. The sample holds approximately 190,000 clones, approximately 90% seen once. Sequenced input: PBMCs. These receptors originate from a boy younger than 10 in good health and CMV-seronegative.

The rearrangement links TRBV11-2 to TRBJ2-5, with D perhaps matching TRBD2 (6 bases). V was cut by 5 bases and J by 1 base, with 17 bases left in between. There are 16 residues in the CDR3. In germline, CDR1 is SGHAT, CDR2 FQNNGV. The CDR3 sequence is CASSEDGGSLQETQYF. The CDR3 DNA reads TGTGCCAGCAGCGAAGATGGGGGGTCCCTCCAAGAGACCCAGTACTTC. Variable domain in full (rest from reference TRBV11-2 and TRBJ2-5): EAGVAQSPRYKIIEKRQSVAFWCNPISGHATLYWYQQILGQGPKLLIQFQNNGVVDDSQLPKDRFSAERLKGVDSTLKIQPAKLEDSAVYLCASSEDGGSLQETQYFGPGTRLLVL.

V is TRBV6-1 and J is TRBJ1-4; tentative D call: TRBD1 (6 bases). V was trimmed by 2 bases and J by 3 bases, leaving 10 bases between them. This CDR3 is built from 15 residues. Per germline, CDR1 MNHNS and CDR2 SASEGT. CDR3 loop: CASSEFGTPNEKLFF. The CDR3 nucleotides are TGTGCCAGCAGTGAATTTGGGACACCTAATGAAAAACTGTTTTTT.

The V call is TRBV10-1, the J call TRBJ1-1; D not certain. Germline V CDR1 and CDR2: WNHNN, SYGVQD (reference sequence). V was pared by 6 bases and J by 1 base, with 9 bases between. This CDR3 is built from 13 residues. CDR3 nucleotides: TGCGCCAGCAGCCGAAACACGAACACTGAAGCTTTCTTT. Translation: CASSRNTNTEAFF.

The chain uses TRBV28 and TRBJ2-7, with 7 bases identical to TRBD2. In germline, CDR1 is MDHEN, CDR2 SYDVKM. The CDR3 extends over 12 amino acids. The junction had 10 bases not matched to a gene; V was cut back by 10 bases and J by 7 bases. The CDR3 reads CATRGGMGEQYF. The CDR3 DNA reads TGTGCCACCCGGGGAGGGATGGGTGAGCAGTACTTC.

V is TRBV2 and J is TRBJ2-7; 13 bases are a match to TRBD2. The V gene's germline CDR1 is SNHLY and CDR2 FYNNEI. The CDR3 contains 13 residues. Trimming removed 6 bases from V and 5 bases from J; junction bases left unmatched: 1. The CDR3 DNA reads TGTGCCAGCAGAACTAGCGGGAGGGACGAGCAGTACTTC. Protein: CASRTSGRDEQYF.

The sample holds a few counts of this clone. The chain uses TRBV28 and TRBJ1-1; D remains ambiguous. Trimming left V 5 bases short and J 1 base short, with 11 bases between. Germline loops: CDR1 MDHEN, CDR2 SYDVKM. The CDR3 spans 14 residues. CDR3 nucleotides: TGTGCCAGCAGTACCCTCACACAGAACACTGAAGCTTTCTTT. Its translation is CASSTLTQNTEAFF.

The count of this clone is one. The rearrangement uses TRBV6-5 and TRBJ1-6, with 7 bases identical to TRBD1. V dropped 11 bases and J dropped 0; count of bases not matched to a gene: 7. The CDR3 sequence is 15 residues long. The germline V gene encodes CDR1 MNHEY and CDR2 SVGAGI. The CDR3 loop reads CARDRVGSYNSPLHF. CDR3 bases: TGTGCCCGAGACAGGGTTGGCTCCTATAATTCACCCCTCCACTTT.

The CDR3 sequence is CASSKPGGPQFF. The DNA of the CDR3 is TGCGCCAGCAGCAAACCGGGAGGGCCACAGTTCTTC. The J gene is TRBJ2-1, the V gene TRBV5-1, with 8 positions matching TRBD2. The CDR3 loop spans 12 amino acids. With V trimmed by 4 bases and J by 13 bases, 7 bases remained unmatched. Looked up from germline, CDR1 is SGHRS and CDR2 is YFSETQ.

The chain employs TRBV28 and TRBJ2-7, with D tentatively TRBD1 (6 bases). This CDR3 is 13 amino acids long. Germline CDR1 MDHEN, CDR2 SYDVKM. Trimming removed 7 bases at V and 3 bases at J, with 13 bases between. The CDR3 DNA follows: TGTGCCAGCATGACGGACAGTCTCTACGAGCAGTACTTC. Protein product: CASMTDSLYEQYF.

V usage is TRBV7-2 and J usage is TRBJ2-5; 8 bases match TRBD1. Trimming cost V 5 bases and J 5 bases; bases outside gene matches: 10. The CDR3 contains 15 residues. Germline CDR1 is SGHTA and CDR2 is FQGNSA. The CDR3 DNA reads TGTGCCAGCAGCCGGACAGGGATAGGAGGGGAGACCCAGTACTTC. As protein: CASSRTGIGGETQYF.

The rearrangement joins TRBV7-9 to TRBJ1-4, with 8 bases aligning to TRBD1. The CDR3 sequence is 15 residues long. V lost 6 bases to trimming and J lost 6 bases; unmatched junction nucleotides: 9. Germline lookup yields CDR1 SEHNR and CDR2 FQNEAQ (reference sequence). The CDR3: CASSSWTGYYEKLFF. In DNA form, the CDR3 reads TGTGCCAGCAGTTCATGGACAGGGTATTATGAAAAACTGTTTTTT.

The chain employs TRBV9 and TRBJ2-7; 9 bases agree with TRBD2. This CDR3 contains 14 residues. Trimming at V came to 2 bases and at J to 3 bases, leaving 3 bases not matched to a gene. Germline V gives CDR1 SGDLS, CDR2 YYNGEE. The CDR3 region is CASSVGSGGYEQYF. For the CDR3, the DNA is TGTGCCAGCAGCGTGGGTAGCGGGGGCTACGAGCAGTACTTC.

The rearrangement uses TRBV27 and TRBJ1-2; D not certain. Germline CDR1 and CDR2: MNHEY and SMNVEV (reference sequence). The germline V and J ends were trimmed by 2 bases and 1 base, with 11 bases remaining between them. The CDR3 loop spans 15 amino acids. The DNA of the CDR3 is TGTGCCAGCAGTTTACTCGGGAAGGGTAACTATGGCTACACCTTC. It codes for CASSLLGKGNYGYTF.

V is TRBV7-3 and J is TRBJ2-2, with a possible D match to TRBD1 (5 bases). Trimming took off 5 bases at V and 3 bases at J, with 13 bases between the two ends. CDR1 is SGHTA, CDR2 FQGTGA, per germline. This CDR3 has 15 amino acids. The chain's CDR3 is CASSASGYDTGELFF. CDR3 in DNA: TGTGCCAGCAGCGCGTCAGGGTACGACACCGGGGAGCTGTTTTTT.

The chain employs TRBV27 and TRBJ1-2, with TRBD1 matching 8 bases. CDR3 length: 15 residues. V lost 1 base to trimming and J lost 8 bases; unmatched junction nucleotides: 9. CDR1 and CDR2 (germline): MNHEY, SMNVEV (reference sequence). The CDR3 DNA follows: TGTGCCAGCAGTTTATTAGGACAGGGCGCCGCAGGCTACACCTTC. Translating it yields CASSLLGQGAAGYTF.

V usage is TRBV11-2 and J usage is TRBJ2-1; 10 nucleotides agree with TRBD1. CDR3 length: 13 residues. V was clipped by 5 bases and J by 7 bases; unmatched bases: 2. Looked up from germline, CDR1 is SGHAT and CDR2 is FQNNGV. In DNA form, the CDR3 reads TGTGCCAGCAGCGGACAGGGGGAGAATGAGCAGTTCTTC. Protein product: CASSGQGENEQFF.

This clone has only one observation. This chain uses TRBV6-1 with TRBJ2-7, with 7 bases that match TRBD1. This CDR3 comprises 13 residues. Germline CDR1 and CDR2: MNHNS and SASEGT. V lost 6 bases, J lost 0 bases, and 2 bases stayed unmatched. In DNA, the CDR3 is TGTGCCAGCAGGGGGACAGTCTCCTACGAGCAGTACTTC. Protein sequence: CASRGTVSYEQYF.

The chain joins TRBV10-1 to TRBJ2-2; TRBD2 aligns across 7 bases. This CDR3 region has 13 residues. Losses at the gene ends were 4 bases for V and 4 bases for J; bases not matched to a gene: 0. The germline gives CDR1 WNHNN, CDR2 SYGVQD (reference sequence). The chain's CDR3 is CASSASGTGELFF. The CDR3, as DNA: TGCGCCAGCAGTGCTAGCGGCACCGGGGAGCTGTTTTTT.